The 17 T cell receptor beta chains in this list originate from one sample, sequenced in a study of shared clonotypes between healthy human individuals. Naive CD8 cells, CD45RO-negative and positively selected for CCR7, excluded terminally differentiated effector memory CD45RA+ cells. This table comes from immunoSEQ multiplex PCR, and its TCRdb copy is limited to in-frame clones, with some not included. The table records about 2 million clones, approximately 95% of them present only once. Sequenced material: naive CD8+ T cells sorted from blood. All receptors derive from a man younger than 35 in good health.

Worth noting for this clone: The same CDR3 also results from other DNA sequences found in this sample. The genes are TRBV13 and TRBJ2-5; D is perhaps TRBD2 (6 bases). V lost 5 bases to trimming and J lost 5 bases, with 15 bases between them. CDR1 and CDR2 from the germline V gene are PRHDT and FYEKMQ (reference sequence). This CDR3 comprises 14 residues. DNA of the CDR3: TGTGCCAGCAGCCCTCAGGGAGGTCTGGAGACCCAGTACTTC. Translation: CASSPQGGLETQYF.

The V call is TRBV4-1, the J call TRBJ2-5; 11 bases agree with TRBD2. This CDR3 comprises 16 residues. Germline CDR1 MGHRA, CDR2 YSYEKL. Unmatched junction bases numbered 7, after V lost 2 bases and J lost 5 bases. Written as DNA, the CDR3 is TGCGCCAGCAGCCAACGACTAGCGGGGCTCGGGGAGACCCAGTACTTC. Amino acids: CASSQRLAGLGETQYF.

The chain joins TRBV27 to TRBJ2-3; 8 bases agree with TRBD2. The CDR3 has 14 residues. V lost 4 bases, J lost 7 bases, and 7 bases stayed unmatched. Germline-derived CDR1 and CDR2 are MNHEY and SMNVEV (reference sequence). CDR3 nucleotides: TGTGCCAGCAGTTCAGCGGGGGTGCCCCATACGCAGTATTTT. This translates into CASSSAGVPHTQYF.

As for this clone: Relative to the germline gene, one junction end is altered; a read error may explain this. The chain links TRBV7-9 to TRBJ2-7; D is perhaps TRBD1 (5 bases). This CDR3 has 12 amino acids. Per germline, CDR1 SEHNR and CDR2 FQNEAQ (reference sequence). As DNA, the CDR3 is TGTGCCAGCAGCTTCCGGACACGGGCAATGGACTTC. This codes for CASSFRTRAMDF.

V is TRBV6-1 and J is TRBJ2-7; maybe TRBD1 (6 bases). Trimming removed 6 bases from V and 2 bases from J, with 14 bases in between. The germline V gene encodes CDR1 MNHNS and CDR2 SASEGT. The CDR3 length is 14 residues. This chain's CDR3 is CASRKQGDPYEQYF. The DNA for the CDR3 is TGTGCCAGCAGAAAACAGGGAGACCCCTACGAGCAGTACTTC.

The chain combines TRBV27 with TRBJ2-1, with D perhaps given as TRBD1 or TRBD2 (5 bases each). Trimming cost V 5 bases and J 4 bases, with 18 bases left between them. The CDR3 loop spans 16 amino acids. Germline CDR1 reads MNHEY; CDR2 reads SMNVEV (reference sequence). CDR3 in amino acids: CASSMTGTLGYNEQFF. In nucleotides, the CDR3 is TGTGCCAGCAGTATGACCGGGACCCTGGGGTACAATGAGCAGTTCTTC.

The DNA for the CDR3 is TGTGCCAGCAGCCCCCTGGCAGGGGGCGAGAATGAGCAGTTCTTC. It translates to CASSPLAGGENEQFF. This chain connects TRBV2 to TRBJ2-1, with 8 bases identical to TRBD1. The CDR3 spans 15 residues. The V gene end was trimmed by 6 bases and the J gene end by 7 bases; junction bases not matched to a gene: 11. Germline CDR1 reads SNHLY; CDR2 reads FYNNEI.

The gene calls are TRBV5-6 and TRBJ2-3; 10 bases map to TRBD2. The germline V gene has CDR1 SGHDT and CDR2 YYEEEE. After removal of 4 bases from V and 2 bases from J, the junction contained 4 bases not matched to a gene. The CDR3 extends over 15 amino acids. In DNA form, the CDR3 reads TGTGCCAGCAGCATAAGCGGGGGGGCCACAGATACGCAGTATTTT. Its translation is CASSISGGATDTQYF.

The V call is TRBV6-5, the J call TRBJ2-7; 9 bases are a match to TRBD1. The CDR3 is 14 residues long. The trim removed 7 bases at V and 0 bases at J, leaving 4 bases unmatched. CDR1 is MNHEY, CDR2 SVGAGI, per germline. In DNA, the CDR3 is TGTGCCAGCACTTGGGACAGGGCCTCCTACGAGCAGTACTTC. This codes for CASTWDRASYEQYF.

This clone came up once. CDR3 residues: CASSPGTAWAFF. CDR3 sequence (DNA): TGTGCCAGTAGTCCTGGGACAGCTTGGGCTTTCTTT. The chain is built from TRBV19 and TRBJ1-1; TRBD1 matches at 7 bases. After removal of 5 bases from V and 11 bases from J, the junction contained 8 bases not matched to a gene. The CDR3 runs to 12 residues. CDR1 and CDR2 (germline): LNHDA, SQIVND (reference sequence). Combining the CDR3 with reference TRBV19 and TRBJ1-1 gives the whole variable domain DGGITQSPKYLFRKEGQNVTLSCEQNLNHDAMYWYRQDPGQGLRLIYYSQIVNDFQKGDIAEGYSVSREKKESFPLTVTSAQKNPTAFYLCASSPGTAWAFFGQGTRLTVV.

This sequence joins TRBV11-1 and TRBJ2-2; 8 bases fit TRBD1. This CDR3 contains 15 residues. The germline CDR1 and CDR2 sequences are SGHAT and FQDESV (reference sequence). Losses at the gene ends were 5 bases for V and 5 bases for J; bases not matched to a gene: 7. The CDR3 protein is CASSPPTGETGELFF. CDR3 sequence (DNA): TGTGCCAGCAGCCCTCCGACAGGGGAGACCGGGGAGCTGTTTTTT.

V gene TRBV6-5 combines with J gene TRBJ1-5, with a tentative D call TRBD1 (5 bases). CDR1 is MNHEY and CDR2 is SVGAGI in the germline V gene. CDR3 length: 15 amino acids. The germline V and J ends were trimmed by 0 bases and 7 bases, with 13 bases remaining between them. DNA for the CDR3: TGTGCCAGCAGTTACTCTCGGGGCAGGGACCAGCCCCAGCATTTT. Protein product: CASSYSRGRDQPQHF.

The V and J genes are TRBV15 and TRBJ1-4; D call uncertain. The length of the CDR3 is 16 residues. CDR1 LNHNV and CDR2 YYDKDF come from the germline V gene (reference sequence). Trimming left V 4 bases short and J 4 bases short, with 16 bases between. This CDR3 reads CATSTIIDPHNEKLFF. CDR3 nucleotides: TGTGCCACCAGCACGATTATCGATCCACATAATGAAAAACTGTTTTTT.

This clone has only a few counts. The sample holds other DNA sequences that translate to the same CDR3. The CDR3: CASSLGGGNEQYF. The CDR3 nucleotides are TGTGCCAGCAGCTTAGGGGGAGGGAACGAGCAGTACTTC. V is TRBV13 and J is TRBJ2-7; TRBD2 matches 7 bases. The trim removed 0 bases at V and 5 bases at J, leaving 1 base unmatched. CDR1 PRHDT and CDR2 FYEKMQ come from the germline V gene (reference sequence). This CDR3 region has 13 residues. Full variable domain (missing parts from reference TRBV13 and TRBJ2-7): AAGVIQSPRHLIKEKRETATLKCYPIPRHDTVYWYQQGPGQDPQFLISFYEKMQSDKGSIPDRFSAQQFSDYHSELNMSSLELGDSALYFCASSLGGGNEQYFGPGTRLTVT.

The rearrangement uses TRBV27 and TRBJ2-4; 10 bases are shared with TRBD2. This CDR3 comprises 14 residues. With V trimmed by 1 base and J by 15 bases, 9 bases remained unmatched. Germline CDR1 reads MNHEY; CDR2 reads SMNVEV (reference sequence). The CDR3 spells CASSLLGLAGALYF. The CDR3 nucleotides read TGTGCCAGCAGTTTATTAGGCCTAGCGGGAGCGTTGTACTTC.

The V call is TRBV27, the J call TRBJ2-2, with 8 bases aligning to TRBD2. The germline V gene encodes CDR1 MNHEY and CDR2 SMNVEV (reference sequence). The CDR3 consists of 18 residues. V shed 6 bases, J shed 2 bases, and the junction held 14 bases outside the gene matches. This chain's CDR3 is CASSSLTSRGANTGELFF. The CDR3 DNA reads TGTGCCAGCAGCAGTTTGACCTCGCGGGGGGCAAACACCGGGGAGCTGTTTTTT.

The chain links TRBV21-1 to TRBJ2-1; whether TRBD2, the table's D call, matches the DNA was not checked. TRBV21-1 is given as a pseudogene. CDR3 size: 17 residues. DNA of the CDR3: TGTGCCAGCAGCAAAGTTACTAGCGGGAGTCCCTACAATGAGCAGTTCTTC. Encoded protein: CASSKVTSGSPYNEQFF.